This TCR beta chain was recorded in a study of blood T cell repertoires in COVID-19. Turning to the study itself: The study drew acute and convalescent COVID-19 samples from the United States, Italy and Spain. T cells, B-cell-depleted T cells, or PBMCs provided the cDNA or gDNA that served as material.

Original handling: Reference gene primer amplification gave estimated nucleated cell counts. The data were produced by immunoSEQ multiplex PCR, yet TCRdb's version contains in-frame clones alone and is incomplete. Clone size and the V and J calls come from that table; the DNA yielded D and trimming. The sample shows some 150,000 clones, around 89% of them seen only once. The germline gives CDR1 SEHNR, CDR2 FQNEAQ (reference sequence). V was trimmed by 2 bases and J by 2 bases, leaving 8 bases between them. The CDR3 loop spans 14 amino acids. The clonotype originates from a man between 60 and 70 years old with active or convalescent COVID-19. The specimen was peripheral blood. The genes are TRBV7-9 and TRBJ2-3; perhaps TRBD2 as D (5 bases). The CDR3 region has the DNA TGTGCCAGCAGCTTAACGGACTCCACAGATACGCAGTATTTT. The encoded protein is CASSLTDSTDTQYF.